Listed here are 8 T cell receptor beta chains from one sample, sequenced in a study of technical replicates of blood from four donors. The protocol was immunoSEQ multiplex PCR, while the TCRdb copy is restricted to in-frame clones and leaves out a portion. In the table there are about 79,000 clones, more than 90% of which are singletons. The sample taken for sequencing was T cells isolated from PBMCs. Receptors originate from a human donor in good health. Some clones in this sample may be carry-over from other donors' samples.

The chain carries TRBV2 and TRBJ2-4, with 14 nucleotides matching TRBD2. The CDR3 is 17 amino acids. V trimming: 11 bases; J trimming: 1 base; junction bases outside the gene matches: 10. Germline CDR1 is SNHLY and CDR2 is FYNNEI. For the CDR3, the DNA is TGTGCCGGATCCGGGACTAGCGGGAGACCGGCCAAAAACATTCAGTACTTC. Amino acids: CAGSGTSGRPAKNIQYF.

The chain couples TRBV6-5 to TRBJ2-3; 7 bases align to TRBD2. Germline V gene data show CDR1 as MNHEY and CDR2 as SVGAGI. The CDR3 runs to 13 residues. The CDR3 DNA reads as TGTTCGCACGGGGAGGGCCGAGGAGATACGCAGTATTTT. It yields the protein CSHGEGRGDTQYF.

This clone was found a few times. The chain uses TRBV4-3 and TRBJ1-5, with D possibly being TRBD1 (5 bases). CDR3 length equals 14 residues. Germline values: CDR1 LGHNA, CDR2 YSLEER. Trimming pared 0 bases from V and 4 bases from J, leaving 7 bases between. The CDR3 sequence: CASSQDKGNQPQHF. In nucleotides, the CDR3 is TGCGCCAGCAGCCAAGACAAGGGGAATCAGCCCCAGCATTTT.

This clone has a single count. J is TRBJ2-1 and V is TRBV5-6; no clear D. Germline CDR1 is SGHDT and CDR2 is YYEEEE. V was shortened by 7 bases and J by 6 bases, with 11 bases between the two germline ends. The CDR3 totals 12 residues. CDR3 DNA: TGTGCCAGCCGGTACTTAAGCAATGAGCAGTTCTTC. The encoded protein is CASRYLSNEQFF.

V is TRBV25-1 and J is TRBJ1-4; 8 positions match TRBD1. Per germline, CDR1 MGHDK and CDR2 SYGVNS. V trimming: 10 bases; J trimming: 8 bases; junction bases outside the gene matches: 3. The CDR3 runs 11 residues. The CDR3 sequence is CATAGGEKLFF. In DNA, the CDR3 is TGTGCCACCGCAGGGGGCGAAAAACTGTTTTTT.

In DNA form, the CDR3 reads TGCGCCAGCAGCCCCACCGCAGGGTCCTCCTACGAGCAGTACTTC. This gives the protein CASSPTAGSSYEQYF. V and J are TRBV4-1 and TRBJ2-7, with D possibly being TRBD1 (5 bases). Trimming left V 4 bases short and J 0 bases short, with 13 bases between. This CDR3 has 15 residues. Germline loops: CDR1 MGHRA, CDR2 YSYEKL.

This chain links TRBV15 with TRBJ1-4; D may be TRBD1 (6 bases). The V end lost 5 bases, the J end lost 1 base, and 8 bases lay between the germline ends. The germline V gene encodes CDR1 LNHNV and CDR2 YYDKDF (reference sequence). The CDR3 contains 14 residues. The CDR3 sequence is CATSLGQTNEKLFF. CDR3 nucleotides: TGTGCCACCAGCTTGGGACAAACTAATGAAAAACTGTTTTTT.

This clone was counted only a few times. The rearrangement joins TRBV19 to TRBJ1-1, with 10 bases matching TRBD1. The CDR3 totals 14 residues. V shed 5 bases, J shed 4 bases, and the junction held 4 bases outside the gene matches. The V gene's germline CDR1 is LNHDA and CDR2 SQIVND (reference sequence). The CDR3 reads CASSDRGLGTEAFF. The CDR3 DNA reads as TGTGCCAGTAGTGACAGGGGGCTCGGCACTGAAGCTTTCTTT.